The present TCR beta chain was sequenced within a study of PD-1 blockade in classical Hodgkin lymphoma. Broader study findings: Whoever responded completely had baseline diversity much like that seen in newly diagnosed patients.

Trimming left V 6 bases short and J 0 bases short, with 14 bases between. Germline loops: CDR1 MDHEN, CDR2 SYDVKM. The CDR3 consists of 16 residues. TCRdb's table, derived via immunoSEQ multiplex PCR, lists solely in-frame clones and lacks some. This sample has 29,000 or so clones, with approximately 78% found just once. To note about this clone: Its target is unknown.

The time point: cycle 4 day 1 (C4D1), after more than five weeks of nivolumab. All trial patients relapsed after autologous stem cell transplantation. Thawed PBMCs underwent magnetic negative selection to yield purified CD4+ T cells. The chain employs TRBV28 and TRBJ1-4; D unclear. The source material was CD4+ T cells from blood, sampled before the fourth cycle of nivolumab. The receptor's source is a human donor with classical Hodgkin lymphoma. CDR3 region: CASRLPGTATNEKLFF. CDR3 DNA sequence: TGTGCCAGCAGGCTCCCGGGTACAGCAACTAATGAAAAACTGTTTTTT.